The 16 T cell receptor beta chains listed next were all sequenced from one sample in a study of read filtering for tumor transcriptome and immune sequencing. Molecular barcoded adaptors covering alpha/delta and beta/gamma chains were used on around 370 ng RNA. TCRdb called the reads again in MiXCR, with one record for every CDR3 protein. Of 25,000 to 35,000 distinct CDR3 sequences detected, around 20% appear once; the ten largest clones hold around 15%. Sequencing was carried out using a population of CD138-negative cells sorted from bone marrow. All receptors come from a donor aged 40 or over with multiple myeloma.

Regarding this clonotype: Sequence at one end of the junction differs from germline and may be a read error. The CDR3 is CAVSLFQETQYF. The CDR3 nucleotides are TGTGCCGTCAGCTTATTTCAAGAGACCCAGTATTTC. This chain uses TRBV7-2 with TRBJ2-5; D remains ambiguous. The CDR3 contains 12 residues. Germline V CDR1 and CDR2: SGHTA, FQGNSA.

In this sample, this clonotype turned up many times. The V and J genes are TRBV5-4 and TRBJ2-4; no clear D. The germline V and J ends were trimmed by 0 bases and 0 bases, with 16 bases remaining between them. The CDR3 has 18 amino acids. Looked up from germline, CDR1 is SGHNT and CDR2 is YYREEE (reference sequence). Here the CDR3 reads CASSLEPTPNLAKNIQYF. Here the CDR3 DNA reads TGTGCCAGCAGCTTGGAACCTACACCGAATCTAGCCAAAAACATTCAGTACTTC.

This clonotype was counted many times. The rearrangement uses TRBV30 and TRBJ2-2; D gene ambiguous. This CDR3 region has 11 residues. V was shortened by 0 bases and J by 5 bases, with 1 base between the two germline ends. Germline CDR1 GTSNPN, CDR2 SVGIG (reference sequence). The DNA of the CDR3 is TGTGCCTGGAGTGTAACCGGGGAGCTGTTTTTT. This gives the protein CAWSVTGELFF.

This clonotype was counted many times. The chain joins TRBV7-9 to TRBJ2-1; TRBD1 is a possible D gene (6 bases). Germline values: CDR1 SEHNR, CDR2 FQNEAQ (reference sequence). This CDR3 region has 15 residues. Deletions cut 7 bases from V and 5 bases from J, with 18 bases between. CDR3 amino acids: CASIDWSDSNNEQFF. DNA for the CDR3: TGTGCCAGCATCGATTGGTCGGACAGTAACAATGAGCAGTTCTTC.

This clonotype was seen ten or more times. The genes are TRBV27 and TRBJ2-5, with unresolved D. The CDR3 totals 15 residues. Per the germline V gene, CDR1 is MNHEY and CDR2 is SMNVEV (reference sequence). V lost 1 base and J lost 5, with 14 bases in between. Here the CDR3 DNA reads TGTGCCAGCAGTTTATGGGGTCGAACAGCGGAGACCCAGTACTTC. It specifies CASSLWGRTAETQYF.

On this clonotype: This likely comes from a read error, as the CDR3 has no conserved phenylalanine or tryptophan at its end. CDR3: CASSLFGDEQFL. The CDR3 coding sequence is TGTGCCAGCAGTTTATTTGGGGATGAGCAGTTCCTC. The J gene is TRBJ2-1, the V gene TRBV28, with D hard to call. In germline, CDR1 is MDHEN, CDR2 SYDVKM. V was pared by 1 base and J by 8 bases, with 6 bases between. The CDR3 is 12 amino acids.

This clonotype has a count of ten or more. This chain connects TRBV5-1 to TRBJ2-7; 10 positions agree with TRBD2. Unmatched junction bases numbered 5, after V lost 4 bases and J lost 4 bases. CDR3 length equals 14 residues. Germline values: CDR1 SGHRS, CDR2 YFSETQ. CDR3 protein: CASSPSGGGYEQYF. The DNA for the CDR3 is TGCGCCAGCAGCCCTAGCGGGGGCGGGTACGAGCAGTACTTC.

This clonotype was picked up many times. The rearrangement joins TRBV7-3 to TRBJ2-3; no clear D gene. CDR3 size: 13 residues. Trimming took off 5 bases at V and 3 bases at J, with 9 bases between the two ends. The germline V gene has CDR1 SGHTA and CDR2 FQGTGA. The CDR3 sequence: CASSLMPTDTQYF. DNA for the CDR3: TGTGCCAGCAGCCTCATGCCGACAGATACGCAGTATTTT.

Comments on this clonotype: This clone may be a read error of a much larger clone one base away. V gene TRBV9 combines with J gene TRBJ2-1, with no clear D. The CDR3 is 12 amino acids. Germline CDR1 reads SGDLS; CDR2 reads YYNGEE. The CDR3 DNA sequence: TGTGCCTGCAGCCGCTCCTACAATGGGCAGTTCTTC. Protein sequence: CACSRSYNGQFF. Using reference TRBV9 and TRBJ2-1 for the parts outside the CDR3, the full variable domain is DSGVTQTPKHLITATGQRVTLRCSPRSGDLSVYWYQQSLDQGLQFLIQYYNGEERAKGNILERFSAQQFPDLHSELNLSSLELGDSALYFCACSRSYNGQFFGPGTRLTVL.

This clonotype occurred many times. This chain links TRBV6-6 with TRBJ2-1, with 7 bases identical to TRBD2. The V gene end was trimmed by 3 bases and the J gene end by 8 bases; junction bases not matched to a gene: 1. The CDR3 runs 12 residues. The germline V gene has CDR1 MNHNY and CDR2 SVGAGI (reference sequence). CDR3: CASSYGGDEQFF. Here the CDR3 DNA reads TGTGCCAGCAGTTATGGGGGGGATGAGCAGTTCTTC.

The sample holds many counts of this clonotype. The V call is TRBV20-1, the J call TRBJ2-1; D is unresolved. V shed 3 bases and J shed 4 bases, with 7 bases lying between them. CDR3 length: 12 residues. Germline V gene data show CDR1 as DFQATT and CDR2 as SNEGSKA (reference sequence). This CDR3 is CSARYGYNEQFF. The CDR3 nucleotides read TGCAGTGCTAGGTACGGATACAATGAGCAGTTCTTC.

Ten or more counts support this clonotype. This chain joins TRBV2 and TRBJ2-1; D call uncertain. This CDR3 has 12 amino acids. Germline V lookup: CDR1 SNHLY, CDR2 FYNNEI. The V end lost 2 bases, the J end lost 8 bases, and 7 bases lay between the germline ends. The CDR3 here is CASSEYVHEQFF. CDR3 in DNA: TGTGCCAGCAGTGAATACGTGCATGAGCAGTTCTTC.

This clonotype has ten or more counts. The chain couples TRBV5-4 to TRBJ1-4; D is possibly TRBD1 (5 bases). This CDR3 comprises 14 residues. Germline V CDR1 and CDR2: SGHNT, YYREEE (reference sequence). Trimming took off 1 base at V and 5 bases at J, with 9 bases between the two ends. The chain's CDR3 is CASSLWQGNEKLFF. In nucleotides, the CDR3 is TGTGCCAGCAGCTTGTGGCAGGGCAATGAAAAACTGTTTTTT.

This clonotype turned up a few times. This sequence joins TRBV28 and TRBJ1-5; TRBD1 is a possible D gene (6 bases). CDR3 length: 15 amino acids. Trimming removed 3 bases from V and 3 bases from J, with 12 bases in between. In germline, CDR1 is MDHEN, CDR2 SYDVKM. For the CDR3, the DNA is TGTGCCAGCAGTTTCCTACAGGGTGACAATCAGCCCCAGCATTTT. Protein product: CASSFLQGDNQPQHF.

This clonotype has at least ten counts. This chain links TRBV7-9 with TRBJ1-5; D perhaps matches TRBD1 (5 bases). The germline CDR1 and CDR2 sequences are SEHNR and FQNEAQ (reference sequence). This CDR3 is built from 13 residues. V was pared by 3 bases and J by 7 bases, with 10 bases between. CDR3 sequence reads: CASSLDIEQPQHF. Here the CDR3 DNA reads TGTGCCAGCAGCTTGGACATTGAACAGCCCCAGCATTTT.

This clonotype was recorded many times. This chain joins TRBV28 and TRBJ2-1, with D perhaps TRBD1 (6 bases). Germline CDR1 is MDHEN and CDR2 is SYDVKM. The CDR3 has 14 amino acids. Trimming took 6 bases from V and 6 from J, leaving 15 bases between them. The CDR3 DNA is TGTGCCAGCAGCCGGACAGATAGGGGCAATGAGCAGTTCTTC. Amino acids: CASSRTDRGNEQFF.